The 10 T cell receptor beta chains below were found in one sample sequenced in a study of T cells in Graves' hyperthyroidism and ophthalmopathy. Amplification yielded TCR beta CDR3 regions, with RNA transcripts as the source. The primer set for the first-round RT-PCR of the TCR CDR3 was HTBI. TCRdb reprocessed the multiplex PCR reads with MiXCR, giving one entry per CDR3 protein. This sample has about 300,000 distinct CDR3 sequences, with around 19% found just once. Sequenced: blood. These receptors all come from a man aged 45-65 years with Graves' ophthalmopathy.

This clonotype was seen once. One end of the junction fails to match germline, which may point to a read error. In DNA, the CDR3 is TGTGCCAGCAGCCAAGAGGCTGTGGGAGATACGCAGTATTTT. Amino acid sequence: CASSQEAVGDTQYF. This chain uses TRBV4-1 with TRBJ2-3; D gene uncertain. CDR3 length equals 14 residues. The germline CDR1 and CDR2 sequences are MGHRA and YSYEKL.

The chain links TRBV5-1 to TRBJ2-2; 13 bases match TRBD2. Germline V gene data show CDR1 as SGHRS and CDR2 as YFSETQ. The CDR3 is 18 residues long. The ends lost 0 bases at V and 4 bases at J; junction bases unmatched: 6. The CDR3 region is CASSLGLAGGSGTGELFF. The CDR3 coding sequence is TGCGCCAGCAGCTTGGGACTAGCGGGAGGATCGGGCACCGGGGAGCTGTTTTTT.

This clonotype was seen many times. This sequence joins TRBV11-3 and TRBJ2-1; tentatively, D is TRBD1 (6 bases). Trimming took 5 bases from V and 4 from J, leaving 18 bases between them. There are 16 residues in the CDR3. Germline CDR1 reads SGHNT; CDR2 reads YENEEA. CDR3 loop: CASSGAGVDSYNEQFF. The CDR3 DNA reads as TGTGCCAGCAGCGGCGCAGGGGTGGATTCTTACAATGAGCAGTTCTTC.

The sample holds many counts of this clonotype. The CDR3: CSAPPRDLYNEQFF. The CDR3 region has the DNA TGCAGTGCTCCCCCCCGGGACTTATACAATGAGCAGTTCTTC. The chain combines TRBV20-1 with TRBJ2-1; possible D gene TRBD2, 6 bases. V lost 5 bases and J lost 4, with 15 bases in between. Germline assignment: CDR1 DFQATT and CDR2 SNEGSKA (reference sequence). The CDR3 spans 14 residues.

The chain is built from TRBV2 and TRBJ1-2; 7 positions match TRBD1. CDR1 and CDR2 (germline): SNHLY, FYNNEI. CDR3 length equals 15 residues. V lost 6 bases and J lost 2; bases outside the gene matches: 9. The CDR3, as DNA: TGTGCCAGCAGGTTCAGGACAGGACTAAACTATGGCTACACCTTC. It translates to CASRFRTGLNYGYTF.

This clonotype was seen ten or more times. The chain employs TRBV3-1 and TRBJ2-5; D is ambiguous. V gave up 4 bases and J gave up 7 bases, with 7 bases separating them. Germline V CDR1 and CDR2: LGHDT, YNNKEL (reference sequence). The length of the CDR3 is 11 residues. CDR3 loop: CASSPDSTQYF. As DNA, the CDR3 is TGTGCCAGCAGCCCCGATTCGACCCAGTACTTC.

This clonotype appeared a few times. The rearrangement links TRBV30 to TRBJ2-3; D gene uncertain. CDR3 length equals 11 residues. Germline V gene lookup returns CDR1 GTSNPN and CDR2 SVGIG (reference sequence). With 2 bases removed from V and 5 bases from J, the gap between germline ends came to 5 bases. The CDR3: CAWSMGDTQYF. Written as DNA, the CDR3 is TGTGCCTGGAGTATGGGAGATACGCAGTATTTT.

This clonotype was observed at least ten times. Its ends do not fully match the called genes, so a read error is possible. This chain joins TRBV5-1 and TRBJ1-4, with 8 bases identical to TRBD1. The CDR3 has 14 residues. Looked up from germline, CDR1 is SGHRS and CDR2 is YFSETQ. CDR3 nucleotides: TGTGCCAGCAGCTCCGGACAGGGTCGGGAAAAACTGTTTTTT. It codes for CASSSGQGREKLFF.

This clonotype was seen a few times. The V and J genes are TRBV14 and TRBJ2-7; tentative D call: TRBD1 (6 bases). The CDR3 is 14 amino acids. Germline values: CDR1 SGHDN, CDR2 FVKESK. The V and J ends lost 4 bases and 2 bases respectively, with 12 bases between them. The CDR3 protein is CASSRSQGTYEQYF. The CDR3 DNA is TGTGCCAGCAGCCGCTCCCAGGGGACCTACGAGCAGTACTTC.

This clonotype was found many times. CDR3 amino acids: CASSQGTSGSYEQYF. The CDR3 DNA sequence: TGTGCCAGCAGCCAAGGGACTAGCGGGAGCTACGAGCAGTACTTC. The V and J genes are TRBV3-1 and TRBJ2-7; 13 bases agree with TRBD2. The V segment lost 1 base and the J segment 3 bases; nucleotides outside the gene matches: 0. The CDR3 consists of 15 residues. Germline V gene data show CDR1 as LGHDT and CDR2 as YNNKEL (reference sequence).